The rows below give T cell receptor beta chains drawn from one sample of a study of T cell responses to AZD1222 COVID-19 vaccine. Produced via immunoSEQ multiplex PCR; TCRdb's table is partial and in-frame only. This table has 140,000 to 150,000 clones, more than 70% appearing once. The material sequenced was peripheral blood, taken 28 days after the second AZD1222 dose. These receptor sequences come from an adult who received the AZD1222 COVID-19 vaccine. The CDR3 runs from the conserved cysteine through the conserved F or W.

cdr3_length: 15; v_call: TRBV7-9; cdr3_aa: CASSRAGGPYNEQFF
cdr3_length: 15; v_call: TRBV19; cdr3_aa: CASSIDLMRAYGYTF
cdr3_length: 15; v_call: TRBV19; cdr3_aa: CASSIVGPTAGEQYF
cdr3_length: 15; v_call: TRBV29-1; cdr3_aa: CSARGFQGNSYEQYF
cdr3_length: 13; v_call: TRBV7-9; cdr3_aa: CASSSQGLTEAFF
cdr3_length: 16; v_call: TRBV2; cdr3_aa: CASSDLIDTGRFEAFF
cdr3_length: 16; v_call: TRBV27; cdr3_aa: CASSPLRVGHNQPQHF
cdr3_length: 13; v_call: TRBV18; cdr3_aa: CASSMDRDTEAFF
cdr3_length: 11; v_call: TRBV16; cdr3_aa: CASSQSEEQFF
cdr3_length: 17; v_call: TRBV7-6; cdr3_aa: CASSPRVAGEGTNEQFF
cdr3_length: 13; v_call: TRBV3-1/TRBV3-2; cdr3_aa: CASSRAWSYGYTF
cdr3_length: 11; v_call: TRBV29-1; cdr3_aa: CSVEQGGEQYF
cdr3_length: 18; v_call: TRBV7-2; cdr3_aa: CASSPAATGYRGNQPQHF
cdr3_length: 15; v_call: TRBV7-6; cdr3_aa: CASSSGTFMNTEAFF
cdr3_length: 14; v_call: TRBV5-1; cdr3_aa: CASANGGVEIMQYF
cdr3_length: 16; v_call: TRBV29-1; cdr3_aa: CSVEVGAVGVPGELFF
cdr3_length: 13; v_call: TRBV28; cdr3_aa: CASSLVGADTQYF
cdr3_length: 14; v_call: TRBV6-5; cdr3_aa: CASRGWGGTDTQYF
cdr3_length: 13; v_call: TRBV30; cdr3_aa: CAWRGQGNEKLFF
cdr3_length: 15; v_call: TRBV6-1; cdr3_aa: CASSESGRYGEKLFF